This TCR beta chain was identified during a study of blood T cell repertoires in COVID-19. The CDR3 totals 17 residues. Trimming removed 1 base at V and 5 bases at J, with 17 bases between. Germline loops: CDR1 LGHDT, CDR2 YNNKEL (reference sequence). Data came from immunoSEQ multiplex PCR; TCRdb stores just in-frame clones and leaves some out. In the table there are 110,000 or so clones, under 90% of which are singletons. Sequenced input: peripheral blood. V and J are TRBV3-1 (or the pseudogene TRBV3-2) and TRBJ1-4; a weak D match, TRBD1 (6 bases). This receptor was taken from a woman aged 50 to 65 with acute or convalescent COVID-19. The CDR3 protein is CASSQGDTRGPNEKLFF. The DNA of the CDR3 is TGTGCCAGCAGCCAAGGGGACACCCGCGGACCCAATGAAAAACTGTTTTTT.